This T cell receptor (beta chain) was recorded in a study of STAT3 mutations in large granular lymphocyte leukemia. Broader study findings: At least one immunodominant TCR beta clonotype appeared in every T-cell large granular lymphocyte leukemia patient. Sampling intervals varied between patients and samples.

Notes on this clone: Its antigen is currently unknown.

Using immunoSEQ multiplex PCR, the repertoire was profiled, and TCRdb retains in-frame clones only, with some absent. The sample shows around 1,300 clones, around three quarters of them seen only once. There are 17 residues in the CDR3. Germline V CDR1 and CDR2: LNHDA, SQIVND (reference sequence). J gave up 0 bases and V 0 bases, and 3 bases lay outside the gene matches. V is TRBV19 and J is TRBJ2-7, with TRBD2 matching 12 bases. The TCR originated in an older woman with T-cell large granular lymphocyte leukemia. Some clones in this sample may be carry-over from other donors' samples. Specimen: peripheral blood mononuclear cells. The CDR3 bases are TGTGCCAGTAGTATAGACAGGACTAGCGGGGCCTCCTACGAGCAGTACTTC. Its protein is CASSIDRTSGASYEQYF.